A single sample is the source of the 2 T cell receptor beta chains below, sequenced in a study of OX40 agonist ivuxolimab in advanced cancers. Clones were read by immunoSEQ multiplex PCR, and TCRdb kept only the in-frame ones, dropping some. This table has 35,000 to 40,000 clones, around 87% appearing once. Sample: CD4+ or CD8+ T cells sorted from blood, taken in a trial of the OX40 agonist ivuxolimab. The receptors come from an adult with an advanced solid tumor such as melanoma, head and neck, liver or kidney cancer.

V gene TRBV10-2 combines with J gene TRBJ1-5; D gene unclear. The germline CDR1 and CDR2 sequences are WSHSY and SAAADI. Trimming took off 4 bases at V and 0 bases at J, with 7 bases between the two ends. The CDR3 extends over 14 amino acids. The CDR3 DNA reads TGCGCCAGCAGTGTTTTTCCTAGCAATCAGCCCCAGCATTTT. It translates to CASSVFPSNQPQHF.

The chain carries TRBV2 and TRBJ1-2, with 7 bases identical to TRBD1. The CDR3 runs to 13 residues. Germline trimming cut 6 bases from V and 8 bases from J; bases unmatched to any gene: 9. Germline V gene lookup returns CDR1 SNHLY and CDR2 FYNNEI. CDR3: CASRPGTVAGYTF. The CDR3 nucleotides are TGTGCCAGCAGGCCCGGGACAGTAGCCGGCTACACCTTC.